This TCR beta chain was captured by sequencing in a study of early T cells in non-severe SARS-CoV-2 infection. Study-wide context: Sequencing used unsorted whole-blood bulk RNA, so chains lack pairing.

Findings of the study overall: Private and CD4 specificities were missed by VDJdb matching, which favored anti-spike CD8 responses.

With 6 bases clipped from V and 2 bases from J, the junction kept 4 bases outside the gene matches. This CDR3 is built from 14 residues. CDR1 is LNHDA, CDR2 SQIVND, per germline (reference sequence). This clonotype came up many times. Its antigen is undetermined. cDNA molecules, individually, were tagged with unique molecular identifiers. A single record per CDR3 protein comes from TCRdb applying MiXCR to the 5' RACE reads. Of 30,000 to 45,000 distinct CDR3 sequences listed, around 4.3% are singletons. The receptor's source is an adult who was a healthcare worker with PCR-confirmed SARS-CoV-2 infection or an uninfected control (not recorded which). The J gene is TRBJ2-7, the V gene TRBV19; the match to TRBD1 covers 10 bases. Input material: whole blood. CDR3: CASRTGQGTYEQYF. The CDR3 bases are TGTGCCAGTAGAACGGGACAGGGGACCTACGAGCAGTACTTC.